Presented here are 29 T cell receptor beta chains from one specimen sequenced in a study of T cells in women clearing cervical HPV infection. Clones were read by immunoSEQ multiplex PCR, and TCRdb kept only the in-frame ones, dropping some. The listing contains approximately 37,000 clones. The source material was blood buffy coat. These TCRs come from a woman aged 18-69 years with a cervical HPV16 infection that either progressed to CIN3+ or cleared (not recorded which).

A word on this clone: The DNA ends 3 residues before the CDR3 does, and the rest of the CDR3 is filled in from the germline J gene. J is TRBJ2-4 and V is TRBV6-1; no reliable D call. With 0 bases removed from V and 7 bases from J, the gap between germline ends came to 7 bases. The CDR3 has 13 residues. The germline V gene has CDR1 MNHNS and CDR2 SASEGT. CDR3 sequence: CASSEAPGNIQYF. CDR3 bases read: TGTGCCAGCAGTGAAGCACCAGGCAACATT.

The part of the CDR3 DNA that was read is TGTGCCAGTAGTCCAAGGGGCGAATTCACCGGGGAG. Translating gives CASSPRGEFTGE. The whole CDR3 region reads CASSPRGEFTGELFF. J is TRBJ2-2 and V is TRBV19, with a possible D match to TRBD1 (5 bases). The read ends 3 residues shy of where the CDR3 ends; the end is completed using the germline J gene. With 5 bases removed from V and 4 bases from J, the gap between germline ends came to 14 bases. This CDR3 comprises 15 residues. CDR1 is LNHDA, CDR2 SQIVND, per germline (reference sequence).

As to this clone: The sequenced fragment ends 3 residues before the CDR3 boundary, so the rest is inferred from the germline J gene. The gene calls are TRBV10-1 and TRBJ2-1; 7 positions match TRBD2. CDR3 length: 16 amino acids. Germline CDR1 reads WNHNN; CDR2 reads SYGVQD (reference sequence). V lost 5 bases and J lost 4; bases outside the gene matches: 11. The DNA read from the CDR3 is TGCGCCAGCAGTCCTCGGGCGGGGGAAGGTTACAATGAG. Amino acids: CASSPRAGEGYNE. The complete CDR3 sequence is CASSPRAGEGYNEQFF.

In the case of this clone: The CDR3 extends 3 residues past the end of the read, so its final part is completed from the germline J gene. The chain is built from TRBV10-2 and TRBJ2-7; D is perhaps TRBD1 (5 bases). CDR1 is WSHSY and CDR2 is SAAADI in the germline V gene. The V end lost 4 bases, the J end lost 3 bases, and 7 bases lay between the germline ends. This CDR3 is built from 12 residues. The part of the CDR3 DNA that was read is TGCGCCAGCAGTGGGGGCATCTACGAG. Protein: CASSGGIYE. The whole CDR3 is CASSGGIYEQYF.

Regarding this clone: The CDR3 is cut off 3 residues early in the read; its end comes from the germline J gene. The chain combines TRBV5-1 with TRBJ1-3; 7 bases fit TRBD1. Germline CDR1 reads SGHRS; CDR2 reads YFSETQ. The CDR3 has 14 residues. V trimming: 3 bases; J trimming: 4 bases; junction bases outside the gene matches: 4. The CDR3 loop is CASSSKTGGNTIYF. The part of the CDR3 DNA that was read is TGCGCCAGCAGCTCGAAGACAGGGGGAAACACC.

This CDR3 reads CASNRGNEKLFF. The CDR3 DNA, read in part, is TGTGCCAGCAACCGGGGTAATGAAAAG. The rearrangement joins TRBV2 to TRBJ2-2; D perhaps matches TRBD2 (5 bases). The missing CDR3 end, 3 residues past where the read stops, is filled in from the germline J gene. Looked up from germline, CDR1 is SNHLY and CDR2 is FYNNEI. The CDR3 has 12 amino acids.

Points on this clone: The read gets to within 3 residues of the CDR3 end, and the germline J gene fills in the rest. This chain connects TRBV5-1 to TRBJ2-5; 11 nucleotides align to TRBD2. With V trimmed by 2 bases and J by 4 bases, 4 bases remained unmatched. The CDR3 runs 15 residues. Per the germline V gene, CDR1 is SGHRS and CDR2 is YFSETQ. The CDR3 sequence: CASSFGTSGLETQYF. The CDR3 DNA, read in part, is TGCGCCAGCAGCTTCGGGACTAGCGGTTTAGAGACC.

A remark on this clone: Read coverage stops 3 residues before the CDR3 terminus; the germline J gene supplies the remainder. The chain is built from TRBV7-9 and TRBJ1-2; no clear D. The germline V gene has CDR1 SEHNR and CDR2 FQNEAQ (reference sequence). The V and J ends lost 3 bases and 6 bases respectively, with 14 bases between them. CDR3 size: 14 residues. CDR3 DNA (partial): TGTGCCAGCAGCTTCACTGCCAATGCTAATGGC. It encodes CASSFTANANG. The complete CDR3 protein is CASSFTANANGYTF.

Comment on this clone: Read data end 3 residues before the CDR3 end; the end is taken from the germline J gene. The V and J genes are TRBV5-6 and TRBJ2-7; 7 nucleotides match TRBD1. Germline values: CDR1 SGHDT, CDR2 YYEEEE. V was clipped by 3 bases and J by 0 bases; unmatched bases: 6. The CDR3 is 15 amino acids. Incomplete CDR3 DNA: TGTGCCAGCAGCTCCAGGGGGAGCGACTCCTACGAG. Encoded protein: CASSSRGSDSYE. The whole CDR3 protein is CASSSRGSDSYEQYF.

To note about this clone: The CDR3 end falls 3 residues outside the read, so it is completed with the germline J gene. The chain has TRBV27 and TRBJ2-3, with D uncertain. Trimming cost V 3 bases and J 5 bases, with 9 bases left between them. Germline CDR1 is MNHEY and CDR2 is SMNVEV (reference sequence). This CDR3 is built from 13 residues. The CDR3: CASSFPYQDTQYF. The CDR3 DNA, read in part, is TGTGCCAGCAGTTTCCCCTATCAAGATACG.

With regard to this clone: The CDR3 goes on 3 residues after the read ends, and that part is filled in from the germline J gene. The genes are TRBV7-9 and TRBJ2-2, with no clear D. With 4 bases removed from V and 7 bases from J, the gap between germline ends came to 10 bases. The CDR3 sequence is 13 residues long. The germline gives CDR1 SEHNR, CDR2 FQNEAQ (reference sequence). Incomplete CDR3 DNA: TGTGCCAGCAGCTACAAATTTGTCGGGGAG. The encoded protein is CASSYKFVGE. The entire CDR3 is CASSYKFVGELFF.

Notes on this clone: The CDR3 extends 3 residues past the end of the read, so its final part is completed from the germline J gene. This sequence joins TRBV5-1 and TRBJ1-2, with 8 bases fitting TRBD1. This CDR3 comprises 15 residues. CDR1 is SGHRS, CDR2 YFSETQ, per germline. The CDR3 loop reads CASSLQPGGGEGYTF. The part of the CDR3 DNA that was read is TGCGCCAGCAGCTTGCAGCCAGGGGGCGGAGAGGGC.

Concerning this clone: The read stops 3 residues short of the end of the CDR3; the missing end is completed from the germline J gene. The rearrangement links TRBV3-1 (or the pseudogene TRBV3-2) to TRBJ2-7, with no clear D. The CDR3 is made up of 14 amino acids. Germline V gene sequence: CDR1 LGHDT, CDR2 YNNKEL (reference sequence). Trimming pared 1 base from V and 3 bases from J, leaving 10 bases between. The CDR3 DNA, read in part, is TGTGCCAGCAGCCAAGGGGCCTCAAACTACGAG. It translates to CASSQGASNYE. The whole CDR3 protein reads CASSQGASNYEQYF.

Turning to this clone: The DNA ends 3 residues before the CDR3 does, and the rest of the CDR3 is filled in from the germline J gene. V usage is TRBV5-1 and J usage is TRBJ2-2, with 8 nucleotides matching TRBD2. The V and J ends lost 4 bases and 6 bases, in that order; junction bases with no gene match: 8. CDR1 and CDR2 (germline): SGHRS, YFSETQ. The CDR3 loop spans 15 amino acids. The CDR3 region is CASSPETSVPGELFF. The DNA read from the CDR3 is TGCGCCAGCAGCCCCGAGACTAGCGTACCCGGGGAG.

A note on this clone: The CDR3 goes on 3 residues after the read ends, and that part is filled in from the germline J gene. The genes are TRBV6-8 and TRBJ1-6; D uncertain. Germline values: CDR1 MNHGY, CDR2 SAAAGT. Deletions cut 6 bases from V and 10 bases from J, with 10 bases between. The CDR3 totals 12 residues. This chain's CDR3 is CASSNGLSPLHF. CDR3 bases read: TGTGCCAGCAGCAATGGACTCTCACCC.

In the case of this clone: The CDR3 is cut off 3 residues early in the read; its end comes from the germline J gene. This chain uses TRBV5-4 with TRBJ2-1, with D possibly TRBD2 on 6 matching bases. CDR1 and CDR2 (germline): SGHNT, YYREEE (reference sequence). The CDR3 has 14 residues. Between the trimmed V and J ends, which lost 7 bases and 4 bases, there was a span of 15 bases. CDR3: CASGPGLLYNEQFF. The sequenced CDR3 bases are TGTGCCAGCGGACCGGGACTTCTTTACAATGAG. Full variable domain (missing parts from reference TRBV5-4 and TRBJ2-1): ETGVTQSPTHLIKTRGQQVTLRCSSQSGHNTVSWYQQALGQGPQFIFQYYREEENGRGNFPPRFSGLQFPNYSSELNVNALELDDSALYLCASGPGLLYNEQFFGPGTRLTVL.

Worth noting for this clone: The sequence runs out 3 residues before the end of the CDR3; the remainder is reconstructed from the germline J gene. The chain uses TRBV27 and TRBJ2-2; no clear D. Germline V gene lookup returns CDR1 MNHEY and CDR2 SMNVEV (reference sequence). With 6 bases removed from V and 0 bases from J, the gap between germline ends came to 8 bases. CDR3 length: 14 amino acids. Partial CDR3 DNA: TGTGCCAGCAGCCGCAGCGCGAACACCGGGGAG. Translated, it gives CASSRSANTGE. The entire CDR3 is CASSRSANTGELFF.

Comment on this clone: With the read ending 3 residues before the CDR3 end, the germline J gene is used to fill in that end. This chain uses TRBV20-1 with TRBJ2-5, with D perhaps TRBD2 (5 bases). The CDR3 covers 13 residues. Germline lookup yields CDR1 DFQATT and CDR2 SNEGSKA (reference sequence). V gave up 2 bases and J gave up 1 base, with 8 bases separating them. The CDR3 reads CSARTAVQETQYF. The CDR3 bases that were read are TGCAGTGCTAGAACAGCGGTCCAAGAGACC.

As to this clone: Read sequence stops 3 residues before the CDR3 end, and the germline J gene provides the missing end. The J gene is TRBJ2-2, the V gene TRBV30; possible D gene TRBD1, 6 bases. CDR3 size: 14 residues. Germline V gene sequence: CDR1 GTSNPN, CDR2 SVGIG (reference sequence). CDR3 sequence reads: CAWSVTQGNEKLFF. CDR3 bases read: TGTGCCTGGAGTGTAACACAGGGTAATGAAAAG.

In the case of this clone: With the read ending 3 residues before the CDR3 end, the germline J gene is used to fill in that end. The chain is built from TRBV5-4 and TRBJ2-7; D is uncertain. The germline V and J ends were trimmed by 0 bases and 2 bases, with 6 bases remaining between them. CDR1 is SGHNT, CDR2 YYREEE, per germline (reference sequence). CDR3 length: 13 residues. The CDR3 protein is CASSLAPAYEQYF. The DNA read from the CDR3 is TGTGCCAGCAGCTTGGCTCCAGCCTACGAG.

The chain's CDR3 is CASSRDISYDYTF. The part of the CDR3 DNA that was read is TGTGCCAGTAGCAGGGACATCTCCTACGAC. This sequence joins TRBV19 and TRBJ1-2, with D possibly TRBD1 on 6 matching bases. The missing CDR3 end, 3 residues past where the read stops, is filled in from the germline J gene. Germline CDR1 LNHDA, CDR2 SQIVND (reference sequence). This CDR3 region has 13 residues.

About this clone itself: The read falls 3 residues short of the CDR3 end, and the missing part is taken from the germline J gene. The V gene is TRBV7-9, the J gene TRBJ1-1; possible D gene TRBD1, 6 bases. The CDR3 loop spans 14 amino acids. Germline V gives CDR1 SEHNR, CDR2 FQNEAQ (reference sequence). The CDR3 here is CASSSLAGEVQAFF. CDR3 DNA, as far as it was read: TGTGCCAGCAGCAGCCTAGCAGGGGAGGTTCAA.

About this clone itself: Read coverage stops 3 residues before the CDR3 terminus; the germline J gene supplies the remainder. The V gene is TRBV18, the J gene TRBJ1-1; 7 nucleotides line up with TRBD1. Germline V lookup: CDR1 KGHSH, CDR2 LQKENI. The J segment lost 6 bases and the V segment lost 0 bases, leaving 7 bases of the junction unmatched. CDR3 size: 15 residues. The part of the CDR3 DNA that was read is TGTGCCAGCTCACCACCAAGCAGGGGGGACTCTGAA. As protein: CASSPPSRGDSE. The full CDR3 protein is CASSPPSRGDSEAFF.

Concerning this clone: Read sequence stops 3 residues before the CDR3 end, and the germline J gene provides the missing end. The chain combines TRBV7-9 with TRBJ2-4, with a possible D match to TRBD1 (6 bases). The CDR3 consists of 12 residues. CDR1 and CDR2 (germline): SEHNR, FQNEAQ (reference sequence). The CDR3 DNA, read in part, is TGTGCCAGCAGCTTGCCCCGAGGGGGT. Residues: CASSLPRGG. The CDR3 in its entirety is CASSLPRGGQYF.

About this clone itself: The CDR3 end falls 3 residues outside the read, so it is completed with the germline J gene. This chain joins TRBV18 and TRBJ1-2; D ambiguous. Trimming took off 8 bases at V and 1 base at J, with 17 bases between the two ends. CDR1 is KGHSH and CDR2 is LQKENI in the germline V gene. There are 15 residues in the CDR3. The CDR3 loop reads CASPLEGRVNYGYTF. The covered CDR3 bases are TGTGCCAGCCCCTTGGAGGGTAGGGTTAACTATGGC. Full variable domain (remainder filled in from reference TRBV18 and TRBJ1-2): NAGVMQNPRHLVRRRGQEARLRCSPMKGHSHVYWYRQLPEEGLKFMVYLQKENIIDESGMPKERFSAEFPKEGPSILRIQQVVRGDSAAYFCASPLEGRVNYGYTFGSGTRLTVV.

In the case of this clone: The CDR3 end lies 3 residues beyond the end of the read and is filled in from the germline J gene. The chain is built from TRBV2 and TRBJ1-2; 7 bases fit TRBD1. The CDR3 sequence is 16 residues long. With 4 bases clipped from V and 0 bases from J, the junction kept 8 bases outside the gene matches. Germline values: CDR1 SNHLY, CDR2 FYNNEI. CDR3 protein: CASSVMRTGTNYGYTF. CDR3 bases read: TGTGCCAGCAGTGTTATGAGGACAGGTACTAACTATGGC.

The CDR3 DNA, read in part, is TGTGCCAGCAGTACCATGTTCGGGGGATACAATGAG. This translates into CASSTMFGGYNE. The full CDR3 reads CASSTMFGGYNEQFF. The rearrangement uses TRBV7-6 and TRBJ2-1, with a possible D match to TRBD2 (6 bases). The CDR3 goes on 3 residues after the read ends, and that part is filled in from the germline J gene. Germline CDR1 and CDR2: SGHVS and FNYEAQ. V lost 6 bases and J 4 bases, leaving 16 bases between the germline ends. CDR3 size: 15 residues.

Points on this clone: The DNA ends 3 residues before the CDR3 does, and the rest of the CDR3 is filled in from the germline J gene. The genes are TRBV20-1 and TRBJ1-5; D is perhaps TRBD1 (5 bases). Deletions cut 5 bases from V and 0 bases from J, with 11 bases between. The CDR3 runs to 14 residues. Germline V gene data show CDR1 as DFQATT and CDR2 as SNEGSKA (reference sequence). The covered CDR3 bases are TGCAGTGCTTCTTCGACAGATAGCAATCAGCCC. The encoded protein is CSASSTDSNQP. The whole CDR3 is CSASSTDSNQPQHF.

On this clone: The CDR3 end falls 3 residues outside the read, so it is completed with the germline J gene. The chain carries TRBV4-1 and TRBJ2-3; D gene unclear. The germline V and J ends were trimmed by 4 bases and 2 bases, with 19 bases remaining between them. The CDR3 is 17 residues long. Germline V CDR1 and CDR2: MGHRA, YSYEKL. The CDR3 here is CASSLRFYRRYTDTQYF. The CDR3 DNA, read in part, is TGCGCCAGCAGCCTCCGCTTCTATCGAAGATACACAGATACG.